The rows below give T cell receptor beta chains drawn from one sample of a study of technical replicates of blood from a handful of donors. The repertoire was sequenced with immunoSEQ multiplex PCR; TCRdb's copy has only in-frame clones and lacks some. The data contain approximately 85,000 clones, roughly 94% of them singletons. Material: T cells isolated from PBMCs. The receptors shown here come from a human donor in good health. Both conserved end residues are part of each CDR3. Fields, in order: D gene, J gene, clone size, V gene, CDR3 protein, CDR3 DNA. D genes are given only for firm matches. Clone size is stated in some rows and not others, as once, few, many or a class when expanded.

d_gene: -; j_gene: TRBJ2-1; abundance: -; v_gene: TRBV5-1; CDR3aa: CASRYSVEQFF; CDR3nt: TGCGCCAGCAGGTATAGCGTTGAGCAGTTCTTC
d_gene: -; j_gene: TRBJ2-1; abundance: -; v_gene: TRBV28; CDR3aa: CAITSSYNEQFF; CDR3nt: TGTGCCATAACTAGCTCCTACAATGAGCAGTTCTTC
d_gene: TRBD2; j_gene: TRBJ2-3; abundance: -; v_gene: TRBV6-5; CDR3aa: CASSFGLAGGTDTQYF; CDR3nt: TGTGCCAGCAGTTTCGGACTAGCGGGGGGCACAGATACGCAGTATTTT
d_gene: -; j_gene: TRBJ2-5; abundance: -; v_gene: TRBV15; CDR3aa: CATSREWTRKRLETQYF; CDR3nt: TGTGCCACCAGCAGAGAATGGACTCGAAAAAGGCTGGAGACCCAGTACTTC
d_gene: -; j_gene: TRBJ1-3; abundance: -; v_gene: TRBV5-1; CDR3aa: CASSTTGWNTIYF; CDR3nt: TGCGCCAGCAGCACCACAGGGTGGAACACCATATATTTT
d_gene: TRBD1; j_gene: TRBJ1-3; abundance: -; v_gene: TRBV5-4; CDR3aa: CASSLDRGTTGNTIYF; CDR3nt: TGTGCCAGCAGCTTGGACAGGGGAACTACTGGAAACACCATATATTTT
d_gene: -; j_gene: TRBJ2-7; abundance: -; v_gene: TRBV30; CDR3aa: CAWSVQSGFGEQYF; CDR3nt: TGTGCCTGGAGTGTACAATCAGGGTTTGGTGAGCAGTACTTC
d_gene: -; j_gene: TRBJ1-2; abundance: -; v_gene: TRBV16; CDR3aa: CASSRGSWTAINYGYTF; CDR3nt: TGTGCCAGCAGCAGGGGAAGCTGGACAGCAATTAACTATGGCTACACCTTC
d_gene: TRBD2; j_gene: TRBJ2-2; abundance: -; v_gene: TRBV7-8; CDR3aa: CASSSRITGTSAGELFF; CDR3nt: TGTGCCAGCAGCTCGCGAATCACCGGGACTAGTGCCGGGGAGCTGTTTTTT
d_gene: -; j_gene: TRBJ2-7; abundance: -; v_gene: TRBV7-6; CDR3aa: CASSLRRVYEQYF; CDR3nt: TGTGCCAGCAGCTTAAGGAGGGTTTACGAGCAGTACTTC
d_gene: TRBD2; j_gene: TRBJ2-3; abundance: -; v_gene: TRBV6-5; CDR3aa: CASSAPRTSGGAQYF; CDR3nt: TGTGCCAGCAGTGCCCCCCGGACTAGCGGGGGGGCGCAGTATTTT
d_gene: -; j_gene: TRBJ2-7; abundance: -; v_gene: TRBV28; CDR3aa: CASSWGFRTTSYEQYF; CDR3nt: TGTGCCAGCAGTTGGGGTTTTAGGACTACTTCCTACGAGCAGTACTTC
d_gene: TRBD1; j_gene: TRBJ2-2; abundance: once; v_gene: TRBV6-5; CDR3aa: CASSYGTVFITGELFF; CDR3nt: TGTGCCAGCAGTTATGGGACAGTCTTCATCACCGGGGAGCTGTTTTTT
d_gene: -; j_gene: TRBJ1-1; abundance: -; v_gene: TRBV11-2; CDR3aa: CASSFLAAEAFF; CDR3nt: TGTGCCAGCAGCTTTTTAGCAGCTGAAGCTTTCTTT
d_gene: TRBD1; j_gene: TRBJ1-4; abundance: once; v_gene: TRBV6-1; CDR3aa: CASSVPGQGNEKLFF; CDR3nt: TGTGCCAGCAGTGTTCCGGGACAGGGAAATGAAAAACTGTTTTTT
d_gene: TRBD2; j_gene: TRBJ2-1; abundance: -; v_gene: TRBV5-1; CDR3aa: CASSGGLAGVNEQFF; CDR3nt: TGCGCCAGCAGCGGGGGACTAGCGGGAGTTAATGAGCAGTTCTTC
d_gene: -; j_gene: TRBJ2-1; abundance: -; v_gene: TRBV27; CDR3aa: CASSLVAVSYNEQFF; CDR3nt: TGTGCCAGCAGTTTGGTAGCGGTCTCCTACAATGAGCAGTTCTTC
d_gene: -; j_gene: TRBJ1-3; abundance: -; v_gene: TRBV19; CDR3aa: CASSPPPRNTIYF; CDR3nt: TGTGCCAGCTCGCCCCCGCCTAGAAACACCATATATTTT